This passage covers 18 T cell receptor beta chains from one sample sequenced in a study of T cells in Graves' hyperthyroidism and ophthalmopathy. Amplified TCR beta CDR3 regions derived from RNA transcripts. The study used the HTBI primer set for a first-round RT-PCR of the TCR CDR3. TCRdb processed the multiplex PCR reads anew with MiXCR; each CDR3 protein has one entry. The table lists some 550,000 distinct CDR3 sequences, roughly 20% of them singletons, with about 26% in the top ten. Sequenced material: blood. The receptor source for this set is a young man with Graves' hyperthyroidism.

This clonotype was recorded many times. The chain joins TRBV24-1 to TRBJ1-5, with a tentative D call TRBD1 (5 bases). CDR3 length: 14 amino acids. Per germline, CDR1 KGHDR and CDR2 SFDVKD. V was trimmed by 5 bases and J by 1 base, leaving 8 bases between them. The CDR3 here is CATSGWDSNQPQHF. The DNA for the CDR3 is TGTGCCACCAGTGGGTGGGACAGCAATCAGCCCCAGCATTTT.

Ten or more counts support this clonotype. The chain links TRBV9 to TRBJ1-2, with D perhaps matching TRBD1 (5 bases). V gave up 3 bases and J gave up 8 bases, with 14 bases separating them. From germline, CDR1 is SGDLS and CDR2 YYNGEE. The CDR3 totals 13 residues. The CDR3 DNA sequence: TGTGCCAGCAGCGCGACCCGGGGGATAGGCTACACCTTC. Its translation: CASSATRGIGYTF.

This clonotype was detected many times. The junction differs from germline at one of its ends, possibly a read error. The chain uses TRBV6-1 and TRBJ2-4, with D perhaps given as TRBD1 or TRBD2 (5 bases each). CDR1 is MNHNS and CDR2 is SASEGT in the germline V gene. This CDR3 is built from 15 residues. The CDR3 DNA reads as TGTGCCAGCAGGGGGGTCGAGGGTGCCAAAAACATTAAGTACTTC. It codes for CASRGVEGAKNIKYF.

This clonotype was detected many times. The rearrangement uses TRBV5-1 and TRBJ1-5, with D perhaps matching TRBD1 (5 bases). The CDR3 has 13 residues. Germline CDR1 SGHRS, CDR2 YFSETQ. The CDR3 DNA sequence: TGCGGCCGGGGGGAGATACGCAATCAGCCCCAGCATTTT. Its protein is CGRGEIRNQPQHF.

This clonotype came up many times. This chain connects TRBV29-1 to TRBJ2-2; 8 nucleotides line up with TRBD2. CDR3 length: 14 residues. Germline trimming cut 6 bases from V and 0 bases from J; bases unmatched to any gene: 3. CDR1 SQVTM and CDR2 ANQGSEA come from the germline V gene. CDR3 in amino acids: CSVLAGSNTGELFF. The CDR3 DNA is TGCAGCGTATTAGCGGGGTCGAACACCGGGGAGCTGTTTTTT.

This clonotype was seen more than once but under ten times. The chain recombines TRBV28 with TRBJ1-1; 8 bases are shared with TRBD1. The CDR3 consists of 14 residues. After removal of 11 bases from V and 1 base from J, the junction contained 9 bases not matched to a gene. Germline V gives CDR1 MDHEN, CDR2 SYDVKM. The CDR3 loop reads CAHQQGVKNTEAFF. The CDR3 DNA reads TGTGCCCACCAACAGGGGGTGAAGAACACTGAAGCTTTCTTT.

This sequence joins TRBV6-1 and TRBJ2-7; TRBD1 is a possible D gene (7 bases). V was trimmed by 6 bases and J by 6 bases, leaving 15 bases between them. The CDR3 runs 13 residues. Germline CDR1 and CDR2: MNHNS and SASEGT. CDR3 sequence (DNA): TGTGCCAGCAGCATCCAGGGGGGCGGCGAGCAGTACTTC. Amino acid sequence: CASSIQGGGEQYF.

This clonotype has more than one count but fewer than ten. The rearrangement links TRBV13 to TRBJ2-7; 10 positions agree with TRBD1. Losses at the gene ends were 8 bases for V and 4 bases for J; bases not matched to a gene: 11. The CDR3 is made up of 15 amino acids. Germline loops: CDR1 PRHDT, CDR2 FYEKMQ (reference sequence). The CDR3 loop is CASGPGRDRGYEQYF. DNA for the CDR3: TGTGCCAGCGGACCCGGGCGGGACAGGGGTTACGAGCAGTACTTC.

The CDR3 DNA is TGTGCCAGTGCCCGACAGGGGGCTGAAGCTTTCTTT. This encodes CASARQGAEAFF. The chain recombines TRBV19 with TRBJ1-1, with 9 bases matching TRBD1. The V segment lost 8 bases and the J segment 6 bases; nucleotides outside the gene matches: 4. The CDR3 covers 12 residues. Per the germline V gene, CDR1 is LNHDA and CDR2 is SQIVND (reference sequence). The whole variable domain, remainder taken from reference TRBV19 and TRBJ1-1, is DGGITQSPKYLFRKEGQNVTLSCEQNLNHDAMYWYRQDPGQGLRLIYYSQIVNDFQKGDIAEGYSVSREKKESFPLTVTSAQKNPTAFYLCASARQGAEAFFGQGTRLTVV.

This clonotype appeared many times. V gene TRBV27 combines with J gene TRBJ2-7; possibly TRBD2 for D (6 bases). Germline V CDR1 and CDR2: MNHEY, SMNVEV (reference sequence). V lost 5 bases, J lost 2 bases, and 13 bases lay in between. The CDR3 runs 14 residues. The CDR3 reads CASSPQRRAYEQYF. The CDR3, as DNA: TGTGCCAGCAGTCCCCAACGGAGGGCCTACGAGCAGTACTTC.

The rearrangement links TRBV27 to TRBJ1-2; D gene ambiguous. The CDR3 covers 13 residues. CDR1 MNHEY and CDR2 SMNVEV come from the germline V gene (reference sequence). V dropped 6 bases and J dropped 4 bases, with 12 bases sitting between them. CDR3 DNA sequence: TGTGCCAGCAGCCCACGGAACAGCTATGGCTACACCTTC. It yields the protein CASSPRNSYGYTF.

The genes are TRBV6-5 and TRBJ1-1; D call uncertain. Trimming removed 2 bases at V and 6 bases at J, with 7 bases between. Germline V gene lookup returns CDR1 MNHEY and CDR2 SVGAGI. The CDR3 consists of 12 residues. The CDR3 region is CASSYMSPEAFF. CDR3 bases: TGTGCCAGCAGTTACATGAGCCCTGAAGCTTTCTTT.

This clonotype was observed at least ten times. One base away lies a much larger clone, so this may be a sequencing read error. The conserved final phenylalanine or tryptophan is absent from the CDR3, which likely points to a read error. V is TRBV12-3 or TRBV12-4 and J is TRBJ2-6, with D hard to call. The ends were cut back, 1 base at V and 6 bases at J, with 10 bases in the middle. The CDR3 spans 15 residues. The CDR3 DNA follows: TGTGCCAGCAGTTTAGGCCCCACGCCGGCCAACGTCCTGACTCTC. Amino acid sequence: CASSLGPTPANVLTL.

J is TRBJ2-3 and V is TRBV6-2 or TRBV6-3; TRBD2 agrees at 10 bases. Germline values: CDR1 MNHEY, CDR2 SVGEGT. The V segment lost 6 bases and the J segment 3 bases; nucleotides outside the gene matches: 6. The length of the CDR3 is 15 residues. CDR3 in amino acids: CASRSGTSDTDTQYF. In DNA form, the CDR3 reads TGTGCCAGCAGGTCCGGGACTAGCGATACAGATACGCAGTATTTT.

This clonotype was seen many times. The chain has TRBV6-1 and TRBJ2-7; perhaps TRBD1 as D (5 bases). There are 16 residues in the CDR3. Germline CDR1 and CDR2: MNHNS and SASEGT. Trimming took off 5 bases at V and 0 bases at J, with 17 bases between the two ends. This CDR3 reads CASSPIRALSSYEQYF. DNA for the CDR3: TGTGCCAGCAGTCCCATCAGGGCTTTAAGCTCCTACGAGCAGTACTTC.

Many counts were recorded for this clonotype. V usage is TRBV11-2 and J usage is TRBJ1-1, with D unclear. Germline V gene sequence: CDR1 SGHAT, CDR2 FQNNGV. Deletions cut 8 bases from V and 4 bases from J, with 11 bases between. The CDR3 has 12 amino acids. CDR3 residues: CASGLAPTEAFF. The CDR3 DNA reads TGTGCCAGCGGCCTAGCCCCCACTGAAGCTTTCTTT.

This rearrangement joins TRBV6-2 or TRBV6-3 to TRBJ2-7; D call uncertain. Germline CDR1 reads MNHEY; CDR2 reads SVGEGT. Trimming took off 2 bases at V and 5 bases at J, with 22 bases between the two ends. This CDR3 has 17 amino acids. The CDR3 DNA sequence: TGTGCCAGCAGTTACCGTTTGACTGGAGAAAGGGCTCACGAGCAGTACTTC. This translates into CASSYRLTGERAHEQYF.

This clonotype was counted many times. V and J are TRBV6-4 and TRBJ1-1; possibly TRBD1 for D (5 bases). V gave up 2 bases and J gave up 5 bases, with 9 bases separating them. Germline V gene sequence: CDR1 MRHNA, CDR2 SNTAGT. The CDR3 covers 13 residues. This CDR3 reads CASSDRAGTEAFF. The CDR3 DNA is TGTGCCAGCAGTGACAGGGCAGGGACTGAAGCTTTCTTT.